This T cell receptor beta chain was recovered during a study of post-analysis software for immune sequencing data. In the case of this clonotype: Its specificity is unknown.

The ends lost 1 base at V and 0 bases at J; junction bases unmatched: 6. The CDR3 contains 15 residues. Germline V gene data show CDR1 as DFQATT and CDR2 as SNEGSKA (reference sequence). Study-wide points: When patients were compared with controls, five TRBV segments were more frequent, TRBV5-6, TRBV5-1 and TRBV20-1 among them.

Included in the TCR beta cDNA libraries were unique molecular identifiers. Once roughly 0.9 to 10 million T cells were used, hundreds of thousands of cDNA molecules resulted. TCRdb fed the PCR reads into MiXCR, producing one record per CDR3 protein. The sample has around 710,000 distinct CDR3 sequences; 40% to 55% are singletons. The sequenced sample was blood. This receptor was identified in a girl aged 5-17 years with multiple sclerosis. The chain recombines TRBV20-1 with TRBJ2-7; TRBD2 matches at 7 bases. The CDR3 DNA reads as TGCAGTGCTAGAGGAGTGCGGGAGCCCTCCTACGAGCAGTACTTC. Its protein is CSARGVREPSYEQYF.